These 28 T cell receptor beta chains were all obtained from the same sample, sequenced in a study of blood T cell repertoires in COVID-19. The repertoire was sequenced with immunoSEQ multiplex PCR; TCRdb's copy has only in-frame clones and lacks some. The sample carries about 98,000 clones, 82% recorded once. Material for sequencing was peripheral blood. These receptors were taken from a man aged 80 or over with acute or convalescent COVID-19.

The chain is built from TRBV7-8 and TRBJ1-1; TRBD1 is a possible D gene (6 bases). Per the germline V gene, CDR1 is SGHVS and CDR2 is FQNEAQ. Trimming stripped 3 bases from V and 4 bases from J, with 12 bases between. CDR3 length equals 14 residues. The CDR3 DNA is TGTGCCAGCAGCTTCGCCACAGGGAGCACTGAAGCTTTCTTT. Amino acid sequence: CASSFATGSTEAFF. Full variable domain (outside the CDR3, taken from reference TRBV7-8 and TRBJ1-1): GAGVSQSPRYKVAKRGQDVALRCDPISGHVSLFWYQQALGQGPEFLTYFQNEAQLDKSGLPSDRFFAERPEGSVSTLKIQRTQQEDSAVYLCASSFATGSTEAFFGQGTRLTVV.

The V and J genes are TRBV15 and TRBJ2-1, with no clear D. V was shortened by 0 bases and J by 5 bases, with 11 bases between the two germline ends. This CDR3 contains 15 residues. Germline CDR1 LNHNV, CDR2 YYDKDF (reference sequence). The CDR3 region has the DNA TGTGCCACCAGCAGAGATTCGGTCTCTAACAATGAGCAGTTCTTC. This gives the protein CATSRDSVSNNEQFF.

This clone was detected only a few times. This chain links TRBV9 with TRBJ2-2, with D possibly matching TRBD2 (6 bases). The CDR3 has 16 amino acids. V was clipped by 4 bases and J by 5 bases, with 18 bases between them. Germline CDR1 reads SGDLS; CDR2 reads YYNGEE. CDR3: CASSPPSGTLTGELFF. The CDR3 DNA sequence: TGTGCCAGCAGCCCGCCCTCCGGGACTTTAACCGGGGAGCTGTTTTTT.

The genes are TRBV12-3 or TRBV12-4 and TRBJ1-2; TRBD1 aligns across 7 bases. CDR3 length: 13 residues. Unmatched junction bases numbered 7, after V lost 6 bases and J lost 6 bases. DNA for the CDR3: TGTGCCAGCAGACTTACGACAGGGCATGGCTACACCTTC. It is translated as CASRLTTGHGYTF.

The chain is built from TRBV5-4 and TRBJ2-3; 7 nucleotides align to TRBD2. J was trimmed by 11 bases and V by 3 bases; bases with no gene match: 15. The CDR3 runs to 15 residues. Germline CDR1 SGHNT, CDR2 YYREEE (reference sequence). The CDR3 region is CASSSGLEPGEGQYF. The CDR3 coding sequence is TGTGCCAGCAGCTCCGGACTAGAACCCGGGGAGGGGCAGTATTTT.

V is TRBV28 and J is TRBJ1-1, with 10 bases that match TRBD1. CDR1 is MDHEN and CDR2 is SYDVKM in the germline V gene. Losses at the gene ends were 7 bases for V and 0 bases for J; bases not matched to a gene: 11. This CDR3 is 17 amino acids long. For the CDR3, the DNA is TGTGCCAGCACCAATGCCGGGACAGGGGCGATGAACACTGAAGCTTTCTTT. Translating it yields CASTNAGTGAMNTEAFF.

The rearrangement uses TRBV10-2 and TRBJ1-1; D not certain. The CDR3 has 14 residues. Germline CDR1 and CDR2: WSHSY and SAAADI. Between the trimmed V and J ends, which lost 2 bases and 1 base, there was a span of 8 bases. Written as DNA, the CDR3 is TGCGCCAGCAGTGAGAGGAGTGGGAACACTGAAGCTTTCTTT. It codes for CASSERSGNTEAFF.

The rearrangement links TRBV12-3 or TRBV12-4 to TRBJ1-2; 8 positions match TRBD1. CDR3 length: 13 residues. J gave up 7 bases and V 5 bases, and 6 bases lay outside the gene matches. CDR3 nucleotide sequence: TGTGCCAGCAGTACAGGGGGAGCTGGTGGCTACACCTTC. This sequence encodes CASSTGGAGGYTF.

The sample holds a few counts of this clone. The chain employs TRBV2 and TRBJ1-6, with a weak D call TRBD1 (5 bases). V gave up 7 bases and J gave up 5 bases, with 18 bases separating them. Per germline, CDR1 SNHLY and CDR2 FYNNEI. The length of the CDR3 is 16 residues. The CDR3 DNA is TGTGCCAGCACCTATAATGGGGCAGCCAATAATTCACCCCTCCACTTT. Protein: CASTYNGAANNSPLHF.

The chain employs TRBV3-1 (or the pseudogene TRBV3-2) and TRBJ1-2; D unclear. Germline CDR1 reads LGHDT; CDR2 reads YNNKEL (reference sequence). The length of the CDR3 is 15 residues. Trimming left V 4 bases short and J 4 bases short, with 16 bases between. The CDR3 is CASSRGVDGGYGYTF. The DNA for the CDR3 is TGTGCCAGCAGCCGGGGAGTGGATGGTGGCTATGGCTACACCTTC.

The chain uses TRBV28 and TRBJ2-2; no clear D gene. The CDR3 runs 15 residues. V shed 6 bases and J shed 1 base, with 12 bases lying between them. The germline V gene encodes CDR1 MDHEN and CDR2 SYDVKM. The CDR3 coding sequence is TGTGCCAGCAGGGTGACAAAAGGGAACACCGGGGAGCTGTTTTTT. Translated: CASRVTKGNTGELFF.

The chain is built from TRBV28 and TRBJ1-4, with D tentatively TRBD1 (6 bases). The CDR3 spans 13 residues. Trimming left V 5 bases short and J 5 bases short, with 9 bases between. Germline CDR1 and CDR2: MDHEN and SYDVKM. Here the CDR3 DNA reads TGTGCCAGCAGTACCGGACAGAATGAAAAACTGTTTTTT. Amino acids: CASSTGQNEKLFF.

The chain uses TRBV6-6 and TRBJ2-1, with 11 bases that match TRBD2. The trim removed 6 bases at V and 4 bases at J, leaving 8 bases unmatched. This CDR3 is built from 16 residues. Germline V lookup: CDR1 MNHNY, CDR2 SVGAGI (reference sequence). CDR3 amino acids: CASRPYLAGGYNEQFF. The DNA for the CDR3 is TGTGCCAGCAGACCTTACCTAGCGGGAGGTTACAATGAGCAGTTCTTC.

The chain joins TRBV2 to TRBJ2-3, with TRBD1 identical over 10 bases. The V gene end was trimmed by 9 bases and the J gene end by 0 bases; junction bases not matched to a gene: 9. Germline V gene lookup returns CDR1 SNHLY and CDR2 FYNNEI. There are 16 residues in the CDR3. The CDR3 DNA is TGTGCCAGTCCCGGGACAGGGGTGAGCAGCACAGATACGCAGTATTTT. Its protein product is CASPGTGVSSTDTQYF.

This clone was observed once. In DNA, the CDR3 is TGTGCCAGTAGTATAGATGATTGGACGGACACTAACTATGGCTACACCTTC. This encodes CASSIDDWTDTNYGYTF. The chain links TRBV19 to TRBJ1-2; maybe TRBD1 (5 bases). The CDR3 runs 17 residues. The V gene lost 0 bases and the J gene lost 0 bases, with 14 bases spanning the gap. Germline CDR1 is LNHDA and CDR2 is SQIVND (reference sequence). Supplemented by reference TRBV19 and TRBJ1-2, the full variable domain reads DGGITQSPKYLFRKEGQNVTLSCEQNLNHDAMYWYRQDPGQGLRLIYYSQIVNDFQKGDIAEGYSVSREKKESFPLTVTSAQKNPTAFYLCASSIDDWTDTNYGYTFGSGTRLTVV.

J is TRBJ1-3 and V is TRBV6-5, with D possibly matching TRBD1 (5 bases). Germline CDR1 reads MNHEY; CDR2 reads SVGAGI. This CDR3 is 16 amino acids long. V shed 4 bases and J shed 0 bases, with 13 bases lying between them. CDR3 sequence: CASSSPTDDSGNTIYF. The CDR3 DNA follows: TGTGCCAGCAGTTCGCCGACAGATGACTCTGGAAACACCATATATTTT.

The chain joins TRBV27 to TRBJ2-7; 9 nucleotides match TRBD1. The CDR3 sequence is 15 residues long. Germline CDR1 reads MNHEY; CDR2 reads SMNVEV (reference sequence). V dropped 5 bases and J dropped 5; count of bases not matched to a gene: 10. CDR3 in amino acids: CASSGPGQGPHEQYF. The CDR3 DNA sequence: TGTGCCAGCAGTGGACCGGGACAGGGCCCCCACGAGCAGTACTTC.

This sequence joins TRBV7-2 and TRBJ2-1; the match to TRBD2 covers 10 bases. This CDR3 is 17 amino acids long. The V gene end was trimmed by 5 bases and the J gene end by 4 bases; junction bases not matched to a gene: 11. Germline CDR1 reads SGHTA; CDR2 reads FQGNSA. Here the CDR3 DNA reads TGTGCCAGCAGCCCGGGGGGACTAGCGACCGAATACAATGAGCAGTTCTTC. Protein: CASSPGGLATEYNEQFF.

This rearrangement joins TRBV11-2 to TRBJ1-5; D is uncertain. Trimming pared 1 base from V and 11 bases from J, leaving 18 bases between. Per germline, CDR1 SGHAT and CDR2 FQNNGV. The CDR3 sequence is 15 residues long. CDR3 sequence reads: CASSLGPTFRGAQHF. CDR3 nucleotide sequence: TGTGCCAGCAGCTTAGGTCCAACTTTTCGAGGAGCCCAGCATTTT.

This CDR3 is CASSADGGWNTEAFF. The CDR3 region has the DNA TGTGCCAGTAGTGCAGATGGGGGCTGGAACACTGAAGCTTTCTTT. The rearrangement uses TRBV19 and TRBJ1-1; the D gene is possibly TRBD1 (6 bases). Trimming stripped 5 bases from V and 1 base from J, with 14 bases between. Germline V gene lookup returns CDR1 LNHDA and CDR2 SQIVND (reference sequence). There are 15 residues in the CDR3.

The CDR3 region has the DNA TGTGCCAGCAGTTCTCATAGCGGTAGCTCCTACAATGAGCAGTTCTTC. Translated: CASSSHSGSSYNEQFF. The gene calls are TRBV6-2 or TRBV6-3 and TRBJ2-1, with TRBD2 as a possible D gene (6 bases). V was clipped by 4 bases and J by 0 bases, with 13 bases between them. Germline-derived CDR1 and CDR2 are MNHEY and SVGEGT. The CDR3 extends over 16 amino acids.

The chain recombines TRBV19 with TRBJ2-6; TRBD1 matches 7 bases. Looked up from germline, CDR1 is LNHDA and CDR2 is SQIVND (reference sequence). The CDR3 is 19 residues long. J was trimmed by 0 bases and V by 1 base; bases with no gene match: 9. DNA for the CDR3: TGTGCCAGTAGTATAGGAGGGGGACAGTTAAGCTCTGGGGCCAACGTCCTGACTTTC. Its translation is CASSIGGGQLSSGANVLTF.

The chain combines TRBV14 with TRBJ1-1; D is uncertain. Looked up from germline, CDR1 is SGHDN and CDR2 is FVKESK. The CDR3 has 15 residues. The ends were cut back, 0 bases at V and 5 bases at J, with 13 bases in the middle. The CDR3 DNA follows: TGTGCCAGCAGCCAAGATGGGTGGGGAGCGACTGAAGCTTTCTTT. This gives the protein CASSQDGWGATEAFF.

In DNA form, the CDR3 reads TGTGCCAGCAGCTTCTCGCAGGGCAATCAGCCCCAGCATTTT. Translation gives CASSFSQGNQPQHF. The chain uses TRBV5-8 and TRBJ1-5; D gene ambiguous. Trimming took off 2 bases at V and 2 bases at J, with 8 bases between the two ends. Looked up from germline, CDR1 is SGHTS and CDR2 is YDEGEE. This CDR3 region has 14 residues.

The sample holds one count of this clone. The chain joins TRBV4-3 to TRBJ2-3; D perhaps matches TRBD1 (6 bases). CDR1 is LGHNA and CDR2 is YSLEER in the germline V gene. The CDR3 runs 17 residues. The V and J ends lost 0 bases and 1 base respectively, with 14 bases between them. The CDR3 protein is CASSQDTGTQGTDTQYF. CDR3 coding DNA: TGCGCCAGCAGCCAAGACACCGGGACACAAGGCACAGATACGCAGTATTTT.

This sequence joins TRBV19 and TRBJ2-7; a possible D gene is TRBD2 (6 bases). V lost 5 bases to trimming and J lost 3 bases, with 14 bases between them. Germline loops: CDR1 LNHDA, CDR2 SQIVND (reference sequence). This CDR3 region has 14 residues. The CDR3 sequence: CASSSPGTVYEQYF. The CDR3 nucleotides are TGTGCCAGTAGTTCCCCCGGGACTGTCTACGAGCAGTACTTC.

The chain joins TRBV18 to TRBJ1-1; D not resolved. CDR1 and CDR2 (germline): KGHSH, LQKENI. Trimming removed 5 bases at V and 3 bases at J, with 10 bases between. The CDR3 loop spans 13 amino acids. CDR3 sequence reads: CASSSDTYTEAFF. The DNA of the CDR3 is TGTGCCAGCTCATCAGACACCTACACTGAAGCTTTCTTT.

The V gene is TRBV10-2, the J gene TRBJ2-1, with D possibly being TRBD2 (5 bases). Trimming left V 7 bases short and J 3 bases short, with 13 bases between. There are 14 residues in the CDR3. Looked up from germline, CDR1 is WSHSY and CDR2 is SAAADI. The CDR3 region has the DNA TGCGCCAGCAAGCGAGCGGAGATCTACAATGAGCAGTTCTTC. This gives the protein CASKRAEIYNEQFF.